The clone carrying this TCR beta chain occurred many times. The antigen remains unidentified. Researchers took RNA transcripts and amplified the TCR beta CDR3 regions from them. Initially, a first-round RT-PCR of the TCR CDR3 employed the HTBI primer set. MiXCR was run by TCRdb on the multiplex PCR reads, yielding one entry per CDR3 protein. The sample has a few hundred thousand distinct CDR3 sequences, 15% to 18% seen once; the top ten hold around 14%. This record belongs to a study of T cells in Graves' hyperthyroidism and ophthalmopathy. Study details: Blood was drawn when the patient was first diagnosed and still untreated.

Germline V gene lookup returns CDR1 ENHRY and CDR2 SYGVKD. This CDR3 has 14 amino acids. Trimming removed 11 bases from V and 4 bases from J, with 20 bases in between. Overall study findings and caveats: A 13 V-J signature model discriminated ophthalmopathy versus stable hyperthyroidism.

The receptor's source is a woman between 18 and 29 years old with Graves' hyperthyroidism. Source material: blood. The chain has TRBV10-3 and TRBJ1-2; no clear D gene. CDR3 nucleotide sequence: TGTGCCGTTACATCGCGTCCGGACGGCTATGGCTACACCTTC. This sequence encodes CAVTSRPDGYGYTF.